This T cell receptor beta chain was identified during a study of shared clonotypes between healthy human individuals. Broader study findings: Four donors shared approximately 5% of their naive CD4 clonotypes. Only blood was sampled; tissue repertoires likely differ.

The table came from immunoSEQ multiplex PCR; TCRdb's copy has only in-frame clones and leaves some out. This sample yields a few million clones, of which 90% to 95% are seen a single time; about 0.13% belongs to the top ten. Germline V gene lookup returns CDR1 SNHLY and CDR2 FYNNEI. The CDR3 covers 12 residues. J gave up 9 bases and V 4 bases, and 3 bases lay outside the gene matches. This clone has more than one count but fewer than ten. As yet, its antigen is unknown. The chain is built from TRBV2 and TRBJ1-5; 7 nucleotides match TRBD1. The receptor comes from a man in his late teens or twenties in good health. Input material: naive CD4+ T cells sorted from blood. The subset denotes: CD45RA+ positively selected. The CDR3 DNA follows: TGTGCCAGCAGTGGGACAGGTGGGCCCCAGCATTTT. This encodes CASSGTGGPQHF.